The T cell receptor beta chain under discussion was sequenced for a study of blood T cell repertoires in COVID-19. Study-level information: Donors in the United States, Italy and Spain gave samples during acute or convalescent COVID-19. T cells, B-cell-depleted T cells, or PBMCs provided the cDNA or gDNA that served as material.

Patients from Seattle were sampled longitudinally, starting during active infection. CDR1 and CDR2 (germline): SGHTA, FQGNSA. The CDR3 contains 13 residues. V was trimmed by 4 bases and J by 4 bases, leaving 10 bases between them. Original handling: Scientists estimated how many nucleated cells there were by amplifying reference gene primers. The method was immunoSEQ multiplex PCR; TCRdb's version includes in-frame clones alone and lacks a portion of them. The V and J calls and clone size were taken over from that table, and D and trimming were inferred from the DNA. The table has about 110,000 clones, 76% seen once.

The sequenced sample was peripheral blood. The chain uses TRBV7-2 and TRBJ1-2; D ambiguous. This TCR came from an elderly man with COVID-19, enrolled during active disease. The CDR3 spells CASSSYLSYGYTF. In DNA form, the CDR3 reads TGTGCCAGCAGCTCCTATCTATCCTATGGCTACACCTTC.